The T cell receptor beta chain under discussion was sequenced for a study of blood T cell repertoires in COVID-19. At the level of the study: Italy, Spain and the United States were the sources of the convalescent and acute COVID-19 samples. In each case, the material was cDNA or gDNA derived from T cells, B-cell-depleted T cells, or PBMCs.

V lost 5 bases to trimming and J lost 4 bases, with 12 bases between them. Germline loops: CDR1 SGHRS, CDR2 YFSETQ. The CDR3 covers 14 residues. In the original analysis: Amplification of reference gene primers was used by the study to estimate nucleated cell counts. Data came from immunoSEQ multiplex PCR; TCRdb stores just in-frame clones and leaves some out. That table is the source of V, J and clone size, and D and trimming were worked out from the DNA. The sample includes 190,000 or so clones, roughly 86% seen only once; the top ten take just under 2.5%. The source material was peripheral blood. The sequence derives from a man aged 35 to 55 with active or convalescent COVID-19. The chain recombines TRBV5-1 with TRBJ1-4; no firm D call. CDR3 nucleotide sequence: TGCGCCAGCAGGGAGGGAGGACGTAATGAAAAACTGTTTTTT. The encoded protein is CASREGGRNEKLFF.